A selection of T cell receptor beta chains follows, all from one sample in a study of cytomegalovirus exposure and HLA in healthy donors. TCRdb's copy holds only in-frame clones and misses some; the assay was immunoSEQ multiplex PCR. The sample includes around 130,000 clones, 55% to 75% of them seen just once. The sequenced sample consisted of PBMCs. The receptors originated from a human donor in good health. The CDR3 runs from the conserved cysteine through the conserved F or W. The D gene is left open where the match is weak. Clone size appears in some rows only: once, few, many, or a class for an expanded clone.

clone_size: -; j_call: TRBJ1-1; d_call: -; v_call: TRBV4-3; cdr3_nt: TGCGCCAGCAGCGATGCGACGGGGGACGATGGAGCTTTCTTT; cdr3_aa: CASSDATGDDGAFF
clone_size: -; j_call: TRBJ1-1; d_call: -; v_call: TRBV28; cdr3_nt: TGTGCCAGCAGTCCCTCGGGGGTGCGGAACACTGAAGCTTTCTTT; cdr3_aa: CASSPSGVRNTEAFF
clone_size: -; j_call: TRBJ1-1; d_call: -; v_call: TRBV18; cdr3_nt: TGTGCCAGCTCACCTGAAAGGGCGGGAGCTTTCTTT; cdr3_aa: CASSPERAGAFF
clone_size: once; j_call: TRBJ1-1; d_call: TRBD1; v_call: TRBV10-2; cdr3_nt: TGCGCCAGCAGTGGCCGGACAGGAAAAACTGAAGCTTTCTTT; cdr3_aa: CASSGRTGKTEAFF
clone_size: -; j_call: TRBJ2-7; d_call: -; v_call: TRBV6-6; cdr3_nt: TGTGCCAGCAGTTACTCGAAAACATCCTACGAGCAGTACTTC; cdr3_aa: CASSYSKTSYEQYF
clone_size: -; j_call: TRBJ2-3; d_call: TRBD2; v_call: TRBV29-1; cdr3_nt: TGCAGCGTTGGTTTGCTAGCGGGGAGCACAGATACGCAGTATTTT; cdr3_aa: CSVGLLAGSTDTQYF
clone_size: -; j_call: TRBJ2-3; d_call: TRBD2; v_call: TRBV4-2; cdr3_nt: TGTGCCAGCAGCCAAGACTCCACTAGCGGGGTGCCCATCGATACGCAGTATTTT; cdr3_aa: CASSQDSTSGVPIDTQYF
clone_size: once; j_call: TRBJ2-6; d_call: -; v_call: TRBV5-1; cdr3_nt: TGCGCCAGCAGGGAGCAGGGGTCTTTCTCTGGGGCCAACGTCCTGACTTTC; cdr3_aa: CASREQGSFSGANVLTF
clone_size: -; j_call: TRBJ2-2; d_call: TRBD2; v_call: TRBV5-1; cdr3_nt: TGCGCCAGCAGCCCGGGACTAGCCCAAAAGAACACCGGGGAGCTGTTTTTT; cdr3_aa: CASSPGLAQKNTGELFF
clone_size: -; j_call: TRBJ1-2; d_call: -; v_call: TRBV27; cdr3_nt: TGTGCCAGCAGTTTCTGGGGCGGCGACTATGGCTACACCTTC; cdr3_aa: CASSFWGGDYGYTF
clone_size: -; j_call: TRBJ2-3; d_call: -; v_call: TRBV27; cdr3_nt: TGTGCCAGCAGTCCTGGCGGCGGTCCTAGCACAGATACGCAGTATTTT; cdr3_aa: CASSPGGGPSTDTQYF
clone_size: -; j_call: TRBJ2-7; d_call: -; v_call: TRBV6-4; cdr3_nt: TGTGCCAGCAGTGAGTTTCGCTCAGGGGCCTACGAGCAGTACTTC; cdr3_aa: CASSEFRSGAYEQYF
clone_size: -; j_call: TRBJ1-5; d_call: TRBD1; v_call: TRBV5-5; cdr3_nt: TGTGCCAGCAGCTTGGGGGCAGGGGGCGTTAGACAGCCCCAGCATTTT; cdr3_aa: CASSLGAGGVRQPQHF
clone_size: -; j_call: TRBJ2-5; d_call: -; v_call: TRBV10-1; cdr3_nt: TGCGCCAGCAGGAAGGCCGCGTGGGAGCAGTACTTC; cdr3_aa: CASRKAAWEQYF
clone_size: -; j_call: TRBJ2-5; d_call: -; v_call: TRBV7-9; cdr3_nt: TGTGCCAGCAGCTCCCCTCCTCCCGGGTACCAAGAGACCCAGTACTTC; cdr3_aa: CASSSPPPGYQETQYF
clone_size: -; j_call: TRBJ1-5; d_call: TRBD1; v_call: TRBV23-1; cdr3_nt: TGCGCCAGCAGTCGGGACAGCTATCAGCCCCAGCATTTT; cdr3_aa: CASSRDSYQPQHF
clone_size: few; j_call: TRBJ2-1; d_call: TRBD2; v_call: TRBV5-1; cdr3_nt: TGCGCCAGCACCGAAGGGACTAGCGGACGCGAGCAGTTCTTC; cdr3_aa: CASTEGTSGREQFF
clone_size: -; j_call: TRBJ1-2; d_call: TRBD1; v_call: TRBV6-5; cdr3_nt: TGTGCCAGCTCCACCCGCAGGGGGGTTAACTATGGCTACACCTTC; cdr3_aa: CASSTRRGVNYGYTF
clone_size: -; j_call: TRBJ2-5; d_call: TRBD1; v_call: TRBV7-9; cdr3_nt: TGTGCCAGCAGCTATCCTCCCGGACAGGGTCTTGCGAGGAAAGAGACCCAGTACTTC; cdr3_aa: CASSYPPGQGLARKETQYF
clone_size: -; j_call: TRBJ2-3; d_call: TRBD2; v_call: TRBV2; cdr3_nt: TGTGCCAGCAGTGCAACTGGACTAGGGAGCACAGATACGCAGTATTTT; cdr3_aa: CASSATGLGSTDTQYF
clone_size: -; j_call: TRBJ1-2; d_call: -; v_call: TRBV7-9; cdr3_nt: TGTGCCAGCAGCTTATCGGGGGTGGATGGCTACACCTTC; cdr3_aa: CASSLSGVDGYTF
clone_size: -; j_call: TRBJ2-1; d_call: TRBD2; v_call: TRBV30; cdr3_nt: TGTGCCTGGAGTGTACTAGCGGGCTCCTCCTACAATGAGCAGTTCTTC; cdr3_aa: CAWSVLAGSSYNEQFF
clone_size: -; j_call: TRBJ1-2; d_call: -; v_call: TRBV7-8; cdr3_nt: TGTGCCAGCAGCTTAGTTGAGGGCCCACTCTATGGCTACACCTTC; cdr3_aa: CASSLVEGPLYGYTF
clone_size: once; j_call: TRBJ2-7; d_call: TRBD1; v_call: TRBV9; cdr3_nt: TGTGCCAGCAGCCCTGGACAGGTCACCTACGAGCAGTACTTC; cdr3_aa: CASSPGQVTYEQYF
clone_size: -; j_call: TRBJ2-5; d_call: -; v_call: TRBV11-3; cdr3_nt: TGTGCCAGCAGCTTAGGAGGGATTTCGGAGACCCAGTACTTC; cdr3_aa: CASSLGGISETQYF